Listed below are T cell receptor beta chains from one sample, sequenced in a study of blood T cell repertoires in COVID-19. Here immunoSEQ multiplex PCR was the method, and the copy in TCRdb shows in-frame clones only, minus some. This sample has about 140,000 clones, with about nine tenths found just once. Sample: peripheral blood. Receptor source: a man aged 50-60 years with active or convalescent COVID-19. The CDR3 runs from the conserved cysteine through the conserved F or W. The D gene is left open where the match is weak. Clone size is given for some rows only: seen once, a few or many times, or a class if the clone is expanded.

D gene	clone size	V gene	J gene	CDR3 protein	CDR3 DNA
-	-	TRBV14	TRBJ2-5	CASGYRATETQYF	TGTGCCAGCGGTTACAGGGCGACAGAGACCCAGTACTTC
TRBD2	-	TRBV29-1	TRBJ2-3	CSDRTSGFFTQYF	TGCAGCGATCGGACTAGCGGGTTTTTTACGCAGTATTTT
-	-	TRBV15	TRBJ2-7	CATSSAIRRSYTYEQYF	TGTGCCACCAGCTCGGCGATTAGGAGGTCGTACACCTACGAGCAGTACTTC
-	-	TRBV11-2	TRBJ1-5	CASSFGGDQPQHF	TGTGCCAGCAGCTTTGGAGGGGATCAGCCCCAGCATTTT
-	-	TRBV5-4	TRBJ2-3	CASSFGRGADTQYF	TGTGCCAGCAGCTTTGGTAGGGGTGCAGATACGCAGTATTTT
-	-	TRBV10-2	TRBJ1-5	CASSDSGISNQPQHF	TGCGCCAGCAGTGATTCGGGGATTAGCAATCAGCCCCAGCATTTT
TRBD1	-	TRBV19	TRBJ1-4	CASSGRTRGQGNEKLFF	TGTGCCAGTAGTGGTCGGACCCGCGGACAGGGAAATGAAAAACTGTTTTTT
TRBD1	once	TRBV7-3	TRBJ2-5	CASSLTGVRSETQYF	TGTGCCAGCAGCTTGACAGGGGTTAGGTCAGAGACCCAGTACTTC
-	-	TRBV7-9	TRBJ1-4	CASSTDGGRINEKLFF	TGTGCCAGCAGCACCGACGGGGGGCGGATTAATGAAAAACTGTTTTTT
-	-	TRBV20-1	TRBJ2-1	CSASLKQGGFYNEQFF	TGCAGTGCTAGTCTCAAACAGGGGGGGTTCTACAATGAGCAGTTCTTC
TRBD1	once	TRBV7-2	TRBJ1-3	CASSPDRAGNTIYF	TGTGCCAGCAGCCCAGACAGGGCCGGAAACACCATATATTTT
-	few	TRBV3-1/TRBV3-2	TRBJ2-2	CASSRTWGGVGTGELFF	TGTGCCAGCAGCCGGACCTGGGGGGGCGTAGGGACCGGGGAGCTGTTTTTT
-	-	TRBV18	TRBJ2-7	CASSPNLAVPGVYEQYF	TGTGCCAGCTCACCAAATCTGGCGGTCCCCGGGGTTTACGAGCAGTACTTC